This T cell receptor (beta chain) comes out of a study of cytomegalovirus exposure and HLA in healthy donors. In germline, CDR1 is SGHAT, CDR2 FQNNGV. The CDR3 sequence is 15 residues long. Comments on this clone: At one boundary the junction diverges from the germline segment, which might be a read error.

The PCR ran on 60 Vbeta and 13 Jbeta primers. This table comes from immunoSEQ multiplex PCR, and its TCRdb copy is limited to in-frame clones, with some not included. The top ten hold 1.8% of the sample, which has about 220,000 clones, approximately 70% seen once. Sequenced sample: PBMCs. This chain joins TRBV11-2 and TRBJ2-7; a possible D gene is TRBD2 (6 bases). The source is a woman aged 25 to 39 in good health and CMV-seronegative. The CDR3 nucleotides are TGTGCCAGCAGCGGGACTCAAGACGGATACTACGAGCAGTCCTTC. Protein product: CASSGTQDGYYEQSF.